This TCR beta chain was obtained from a study of blood T cell repertoires in COVID-19. The V gene lost 4 bases and the J gene lost 0 bases, with 17 bases spanning the gap. Germline V CDR1 and CDR2: SGDLS, YYNGEE. The CDR3 is 17 amino acids. TCRdb's copy holds only in-frame clones and misses some; the assay was immunoSEQ multiplex PCR. The sample contains approximately 290,000 clones, about nine tenths of which appear only once. This clone was recorded a few times. The TCR originated in a man between 18 and 35 years old with active or convalescent COVID-19. The genes are TRBV9 and TRBJ2-1; TRBD1 might be the D (6 bases). Source material: peripheral blood. CDR3 loop: CASSTYPGTPSYNEQFF. Written as DNA, the CDR3 is TGTGCCAGCAGCACATACCCCGGGACACCCTCCTACAATGAGCAGTTCTTC.